This T cell receptor beta chain was identified in a study of blood T cell repertoires in COVID-19. Turning to the study itself: Spain, Italy and the United States supplied samples that represented acute and convalescent COVID-19. PBMCs, B-cell-depleted T cells, or T cells provided the cDNA or gDNA that made up the material.

Methods used by the authors: By means of reference gene primer amplification, nucleated cell counts were estimated. Generated by immunoSEQ multiplex PCR, the TCRdb table keeps only in-frame clones and is missing some. D and trimming come from the DNA, and the V and J calls and clone size come from that table. The sample consists of 65,000 to 70,000 clones, around 81% of them appearing once. The length of the CDR3 is 15 residues. CDR1 KGHSH and CDR2 LQKENI come from the germline V gene. Trimming cost V 2 bases and J 2 bases, with 10 bases left between them. The genes are TRBV18 and TRBJ1-3, with D possibly TRBD1 on 5 matching bases. The TCR sequence derives from a woman aged 60-75 years with acute or convalescent COVID-19. Material: peripheral blood. CDR3 protein: CASSPFEGAGNTIYF. The CDR3 bases are TGTGCCAGCTCACCATTTGAAGGGGCTGGAAACACCATATATTTT. Complete variable domain (other parts from reference TRBV18 and TRBJ1-3): NAGVMQNPRHLVRRRGQEARLRCSPMKGHSHVYWYRQLPEEGLKFMVYLQKENIIDESGMPKERFSAEFPKEGPSILRIQQVVRGDSAAYFCASSPFEGAGNTIYFGEGSWLTVV.